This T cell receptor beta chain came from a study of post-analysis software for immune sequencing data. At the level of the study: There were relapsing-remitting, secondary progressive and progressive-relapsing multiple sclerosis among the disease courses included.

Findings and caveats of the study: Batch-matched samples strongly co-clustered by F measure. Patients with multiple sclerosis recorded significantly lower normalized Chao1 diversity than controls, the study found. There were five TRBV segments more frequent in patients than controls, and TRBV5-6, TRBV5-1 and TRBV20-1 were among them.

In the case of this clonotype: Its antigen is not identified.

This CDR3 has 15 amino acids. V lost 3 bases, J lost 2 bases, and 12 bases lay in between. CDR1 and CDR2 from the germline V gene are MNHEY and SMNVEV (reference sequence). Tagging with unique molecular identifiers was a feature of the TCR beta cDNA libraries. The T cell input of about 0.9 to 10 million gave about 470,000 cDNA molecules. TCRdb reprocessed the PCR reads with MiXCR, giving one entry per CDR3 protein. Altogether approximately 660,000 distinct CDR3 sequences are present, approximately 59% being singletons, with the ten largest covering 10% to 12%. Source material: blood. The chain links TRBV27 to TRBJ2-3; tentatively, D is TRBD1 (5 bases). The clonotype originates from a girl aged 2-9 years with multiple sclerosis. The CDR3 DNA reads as TGTGCCAGCAGTTTCCTAAAGACAGTCACAGATACGCAGTATTTT. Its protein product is CASSFLKTVTDTQYF.